This T cell receptor beta chain was observed in a study of T cells in Graves' hyperthyroidism and ophthalmopathy (dated by TCRdb to between 2018 and 2021). Describing the broader study: Peripheral blood samples were taken at the time of initial diagnosis, prior to any treatment. TCR V-J signatures able to tell the groups apart were searched for in a discovery cohort of 100 patients, of whom under 45 had Graves' ophthalmopathy and around 57 had stable Graves' hyperthyroidism. Whether ophthalmopathy could be predicted prospectively was tested in an independent validation cohort made up of about 20 hyperthyroidism patients plus 17 patients who later progressed to ophthalmopathy. The 95 to 100 discovery patients were randomly divided into training and test sets at a 7:3 ratio. In addition, the study compared T-cell repertoires in thyroid tissue and in blood from several Graves' hyperthyroidism patients. Once sampling was done, hyperthyroidism patients were given methimazole at a starting dose of 30 mg daily, whereas ophthalmopathy patients were given high-dose intravenous methylprednisolone. The paper describes TCR Vbeta CDR3 sequencing of 135 peripheral blood samples, made up of roughly 40 ophthalmopathy patients, 70 to 80 hyperthyroidism patients and 17 progressor patients. Broader findings and caveats from the paper: Most expanded thyroid clonotypes (frequency above 0.001) were also detected in blood, suggesting blood repertoires may reflect thyroid immune responses. In cross-validation, a model built on a 13 V-J signature told ophthalmopathy apart from stable hyperthyroidism with 85% to 90% sensitivity and roughly 82% specificity, and in testing the same model reached 80%/75%. Sample size was not statistically predetermined, and blinding of investigators to group allocation was not performed. In validation, progression to ophthalmopathy was predicted by the model with approximately 67% sensitivity and nearly 75% specificity, a median of around 5.9 months before onset.

The CDR3 contains 14 residues, cysteine and phenylalanine counted. The CDR3 DNA has 42 bases and is translated from base 1. The germline V gene sets CDR1 to MNHNS and CDR2 to SASEGT. The TCR beta CDR3 regions were amplified from the RNA transcripts. The TCR CDR3 was subjected to a first round of RT-PCR using the HTBI primer set and the Qiagen OneStep RT-PCR kit. The libraries were constructed in a second round of multiplex PCR and then size-selected and purified. Sequencing of the libraries was done on an Illumina HiSeq2000 using paired-end 100 bp reads. In the authors' own workflow: SOAPnuke was used to process the raw data, removing reads that contained adapters or uncalled bases, had a mean Phred below 15, or lacked an exact match to the constant primer or identifier. High-quality paired reads were merged with COPE v1.2.5, and unique nucleotide sequences were defined as clonotypes. Clonotypes were aligned to IMGT TRBV, TRBD and TRBJ reference segments using MiTCR v1.1. The analysis included only V-J combinations with a frequency above 0.0001, which together covered roughly 99% of the repertoires. A TCS score was defined as the ratio of F50 (clonal expansion) to E x V (chaos), with BLOSUM62-based TCRdist applied between CDR3 peptides within each V-J. Welch's t-statistics and random forest reduced approximately 520 V-J features to 13, which were used in a naive Bayes classifier (R e1071). The raw public data were reprocessed by TCRdb itself: fastp quality trimming at Q25, MiXCR clonotype calling, in-frame beta chains only. Rows matching on CDR3 protein sequence are summarized as one entry with the most common DNA and genes. The authors' filters were not applied to this entry. The sample profile shows fewer than 800,000 distinct CDR3 sequences; approximately 16% of them were found once. The ten largest make up about 8.4% of the sample.

A note on this clonotype: The antigen it binds to is not known. This clone may be a read error of a much larger clone one base away.

Stable Graves' hyperthyroidism was defined as the absence of progression to ophthalmopathy over 18 months of follow-up. Hyperthyroidism patients were aged 18 to 65 years and newly diagnosed, with disease duration of less than 2 months. Any patient with an uncontrolled infection, another autoimmune disease, pregnancy or lactation was excluded. Clinical symptoms, serum thyroxine and TRAb, thyroid ultrasound, and orbital computed tomography formed the basis for the diagnoses. PBMCs were separated from around 9.1 ml of fresh peripheral blood using Ficoll-Paque density gradient centrifugation. Total RNA was extracted using Trizol reagent, and RNA quality was assessed on an Agilent 2100 Bioanalyzer.

The V and J segments used are TRBV6-1 and TRBJ2-7; matching of 6 bases hints at TRBD1 as the D gene. The sequence was obtained from a young man with Graves' hyperthyroidism. The sample was blood. CDR3 reads: CASSEGMGAHEQCF. The DNA sequence is given as TGTGCCAGCAGTGAAGGCATGGGGGCACACGAGCAGTGCTTC.